The clone carrying this T cell receptor beta chain is a singleton in its sample. Per the original methods: Amplified reference gene primers provided the basis for estimating nucleated cell counts. Clones were sequenced by immunoSEQ multiplex PCR, and TCRdb holds only the in-frame ones, with some missing. Clone size and V and J calls were adopted from that table, with D and trimming inferred from the DNA. This repertoire shows 40,000 to 60,000 clones, 85% to 95% found once; its top ten account for 0.95% to 1.1%. The data were obtained in a study of blood T cell repertoires in COVID-19. For the study at large: The United States, Italy and Spain supplied acute and convalescent COVID-19 samples. Nucleic acid was either cDNA or gDNA, and it came from T cells, B-cell-depleted T cells, or PBMCs.

Seattle's enrolled individuals joined amid active infection and were then monitored longitudinally. Germline V gene data show CDR1 as MGHRA and CDR2 as YSYEKL. V was clipped by 1 base and J by 4 bases, with 16 bases between them. The CDR3 has 16 amino acids. The sequencing input was peripheral blood. This TCR was recovered from a man in his 60s with COVID-19, enrolled during active disease. The chain is built from TRBV4-1 and TRBJ1-2, with TRBD1 as a possible D gene (5 bases). The CDR3 reads CASSQGDSFVGYGYTF. The CDR3 nucleotides read TGCGCCAGCAGCCAAGGGGACTCCTTCGTTGGCTATGGCTACACCTTC.